This T cell receptor beta chain emerged from a study of T cell changes during pregnancy in multiple sclerosis. This CDR3 is built from 15 residues. The germline gives CDR1 LGHNA, CDR2 YNFKEQ. With 5 bases clipped from V and 3 bases from J, the junction kept 5 bases outside the gene matches. TCRdb's copy holds only in-frame clones and misses some; the assay was immunoSEQ multiplex PCR. The sample lists about 59,000 clones; 85% to 90% were seen once. The source material was peripheral blood, sampled in the first trimester of pregnancy. The gene calls are TRBV4-2 and TRBJ1-3, with 9 bases fitting TRBD1. The TCR was taken from a female donor in good health, enrolled as a control in a pregnancy study. CDR3 in DNA: TGTGCCAGCAGCGAACAGGGGGCGCTTGGAAACACCATATATTTT. Translation: CASSEQGALGNTIYF.